This T cell receptor (beta chain) originates from a study of spatial heterogeneity in lung cancer. Study at large: The 60 to 80 donors had untreated early-stage non-small cell lung cancer. Unique TCR and UMI combinations averaged more than ten appearances each in raw reads.

As to time point: blood at routine non-recurrence follow-up after resection. Unsorted whole RNA of tumor, nontumor lung or frozen PBMC was sequenced. This clonotype was detected ten times or more. TCRdb re-called the 5' RACE reads through MiXCR, storing one row per CDR3 protein. In the table there are over 15,000 distinct CDR3 sequences, approximately 19% of which are singletons. V was trimmed by 3 bases and J by 1 base, leaving 16 bases between them. Germline CDR1 reads GTSNPN; CDR2 reads SVGIG (reference sequence). The CDR3 is made up of 15 amino acids. Sequenced here: PBMCs, sampled at follow-up. This chain connects TRBV30 to TRBJ2-7, with D perhaps assigned TRBD1 or TRBD2 (5 bases each). The origin of this receptor is a male donor with early-stage non-small cell lung cancer. The CDR3, as DNA: TGTGCCTGGAGCGCATTCGGGACGGAATCCTACGAGCAGTACTTC. Residues: CAWSAFGTESYEQYF.